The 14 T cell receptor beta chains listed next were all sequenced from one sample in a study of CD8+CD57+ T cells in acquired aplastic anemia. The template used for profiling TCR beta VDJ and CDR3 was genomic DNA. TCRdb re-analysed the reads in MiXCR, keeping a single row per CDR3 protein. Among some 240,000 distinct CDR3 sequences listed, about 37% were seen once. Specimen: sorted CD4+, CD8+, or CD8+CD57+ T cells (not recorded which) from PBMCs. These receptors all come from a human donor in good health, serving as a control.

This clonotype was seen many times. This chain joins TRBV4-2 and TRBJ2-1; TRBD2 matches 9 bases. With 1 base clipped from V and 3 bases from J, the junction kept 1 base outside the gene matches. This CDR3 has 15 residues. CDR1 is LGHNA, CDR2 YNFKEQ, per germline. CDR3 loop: CASSQGRGGYNEQFF. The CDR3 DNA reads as TGTGCCAGCAGCCAAGGGCGGGGGGGCTACAATGAGCAGTTCTTC.

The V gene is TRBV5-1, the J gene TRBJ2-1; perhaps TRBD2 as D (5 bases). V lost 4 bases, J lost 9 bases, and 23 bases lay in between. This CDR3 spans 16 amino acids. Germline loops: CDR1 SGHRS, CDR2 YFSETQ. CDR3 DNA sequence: TGCGCCAGCAGCCCAGCGCCGGGGATCTTTGGGGTTGAGCAGTTCTTC. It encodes CASSPAPGIFGVEQFF.

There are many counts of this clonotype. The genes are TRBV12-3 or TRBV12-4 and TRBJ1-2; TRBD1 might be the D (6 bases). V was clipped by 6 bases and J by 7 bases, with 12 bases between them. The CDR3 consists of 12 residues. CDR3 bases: TGTGCCAGCAGCCCAGGGGCGGGTGGCTACACCTTC. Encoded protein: CASSPGAGGYTF.

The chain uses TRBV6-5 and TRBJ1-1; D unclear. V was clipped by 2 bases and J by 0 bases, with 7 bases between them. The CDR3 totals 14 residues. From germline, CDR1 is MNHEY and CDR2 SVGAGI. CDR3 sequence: CASSYGSLNTEAFF. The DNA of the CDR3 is TGTGCCAGCAGTTACGGCAGCCTGAACACTGAAGCTTTCTTT.

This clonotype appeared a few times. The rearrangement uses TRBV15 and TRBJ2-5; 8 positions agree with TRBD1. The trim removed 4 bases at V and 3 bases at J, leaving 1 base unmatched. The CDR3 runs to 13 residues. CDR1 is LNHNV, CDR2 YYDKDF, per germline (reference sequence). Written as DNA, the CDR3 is TGTGCCACCAGCAAGGACAGGGAAGAGACCCAGTACTTC. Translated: CATSKDREETQYF.

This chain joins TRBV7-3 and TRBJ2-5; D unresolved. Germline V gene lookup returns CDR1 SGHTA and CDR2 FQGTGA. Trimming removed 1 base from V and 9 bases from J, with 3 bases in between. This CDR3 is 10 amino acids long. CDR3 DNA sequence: TGTGCCAGCAGCTTAATGCCCCAGTACTTC. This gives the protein CASSLMPQYF. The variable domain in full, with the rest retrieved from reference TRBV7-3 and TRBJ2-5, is GAGVSQTPSNKVTEKGKYVELRCDPISGHTALYWYRQSLGQGPEFLIYFQGTGAADDSGLPNDRFFAVRPEGSVSTLKIQRTERGDSAVYLCASSLMPQYFGPGTRLLVL.

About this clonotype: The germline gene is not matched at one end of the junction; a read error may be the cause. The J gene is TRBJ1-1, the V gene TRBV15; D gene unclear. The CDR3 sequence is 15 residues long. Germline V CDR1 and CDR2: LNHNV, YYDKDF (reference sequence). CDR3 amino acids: CATSRLNVGSTGAFF. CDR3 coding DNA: TGTGCCACCAGCAGACTCAATGTGGGGTCCACTGGAGCTTTCTTT.

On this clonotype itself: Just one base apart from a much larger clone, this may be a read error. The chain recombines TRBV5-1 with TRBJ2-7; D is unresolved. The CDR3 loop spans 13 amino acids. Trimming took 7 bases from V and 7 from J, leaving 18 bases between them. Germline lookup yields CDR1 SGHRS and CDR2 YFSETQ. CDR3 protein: CASGLQVNNEQYF. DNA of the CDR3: TGCGCCAGCGGATTGCAGGTCAACAATGAGCAGTACTTC.

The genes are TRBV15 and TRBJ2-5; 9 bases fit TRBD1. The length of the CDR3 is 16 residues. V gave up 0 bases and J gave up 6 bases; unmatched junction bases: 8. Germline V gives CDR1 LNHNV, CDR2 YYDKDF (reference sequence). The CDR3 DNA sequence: TGTGCCACCAGCAGAGATGATACAGGGGGCTTGAAGACCCAGTACTTC. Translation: CATSRDDTGGLKTQYF.

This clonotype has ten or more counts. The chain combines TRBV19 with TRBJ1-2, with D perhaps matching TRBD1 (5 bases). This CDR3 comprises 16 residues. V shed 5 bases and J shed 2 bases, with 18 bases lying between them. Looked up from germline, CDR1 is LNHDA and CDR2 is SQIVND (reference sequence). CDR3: CASSASPDRANYGYTF. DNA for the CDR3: TGTGCCAGTAGTGCATCCCCAGACAGAGCGAACTATGGCTACACCTTC.

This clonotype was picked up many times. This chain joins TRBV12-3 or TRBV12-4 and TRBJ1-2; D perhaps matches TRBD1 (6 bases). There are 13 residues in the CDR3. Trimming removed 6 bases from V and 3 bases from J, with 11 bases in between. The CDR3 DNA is TGTGCCAGCAGGGAACAGGGACACTATGGCTACACCTTC. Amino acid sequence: CASREQGHYGYTF.

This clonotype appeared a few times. This chain's CDR3 is CAISEDRTSYEQYF. Here the CDR3 DNA reads TGTGCCATCAGTGAGGACAGAACCTCCTACGAGCAGTACTTC. The V call is TRBV10-3, the J call TRBJ2-7; TRBD1 might be the D (5 bases). The V end was cut by 2 bases, the J end by 0 bases, with 8 bases between. CDR1 and CDR2 from the germline V gene are ENHRY and SYGVKD. CDR3 size: 14 residues.

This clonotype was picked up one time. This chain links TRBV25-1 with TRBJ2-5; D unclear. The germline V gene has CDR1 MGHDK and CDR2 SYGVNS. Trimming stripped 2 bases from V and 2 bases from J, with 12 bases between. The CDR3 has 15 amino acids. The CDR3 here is CASSEVGRLQETQYF. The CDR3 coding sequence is TGTGCCAGCAGTGAAGTGGGTCGGCTACAAGAGACCCAGTACTTC.

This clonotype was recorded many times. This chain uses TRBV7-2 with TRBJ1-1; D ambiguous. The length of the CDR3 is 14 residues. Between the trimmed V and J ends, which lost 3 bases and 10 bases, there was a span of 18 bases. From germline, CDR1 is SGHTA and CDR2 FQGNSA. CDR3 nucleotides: TGTGCCAGCAGCTTTACCAGTGCATCCGGCCTAGCTTTCTTT. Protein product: CASSFTSASGLAFF.